The 3 T cell receptor beta chains below all came from one sample that was sequenced in a study of T cells in Graves' hyperthyroidism and ophthalmopathy. TCR beta CDR3 regions were amplified from RNA. HTBI primers were used for first-round RT-PCR of the TCR CDR3. TCRdb called the multiplex PCR reads again in MiXCR, with one record for every CDR3 protein. The sample holds around 360,000 distinct CDR3 sequences, 15% seen once. Material for sequencing was blood. All receptors derive from a woman between 55 and 75 years old with Graves' ophthalmopathy.

CDR3 sequence: CSARDQLRGAYEQYF. The DNA for the CDR3 is TGCAGTGCTAGAGACCAGCTAAGGGGGGCCTACGAGCAGTACTTC. The chain employs TRBV20-1 and TRBJ2-7, with D possibly called TRBD1 or TRBD2 (6 bases each). Trimming took 0 bases from V and 2 from J, leaving 14 bases between them. Germline V gene lookup returns CDR1 DFQATT and CDR2 SNEGSKA (reference sequence). The CDR3 extends over 15 amino acids.

The table lists this clonotype with many counts. J is TRBJ2-2 and V is TRBV11-2; TRBD2 agrees at 9 bases. This CDR3 spans 16 amino acids. Per germline, CDR1 SGHAT and CDR2 FQNNGV. V shed 4 bases, J shed 0 bases, and the junction held 3 bases outside the gene matches. The CDR3 DNA reads as TGTGCCAGCAGCTCCCTAGCGGGATCGAACACCGGGGAGCTGTTTTTT. Translated, it gives CASSSLAGSNTGELFF.

This clonotype was observed a handful of times. A much larger clone differs by one base, so this may be a read error. The rearrangement uses TRBV20-1 and TRBJ2-1, with 8 bases lining up with TRBD2. The junction had 20 bases not matched to a gene; V was cut back by 1 base and J by 6 bases. Germline CDR1 DFQATT, CDR2 SNEGSKA (reference sequence). The CDR3 sequence is 19 residues long. The CDR3 DNA follows: TGCAGTGCTAGAGTTTCCGGGACTAGGCTCGCTTCCTTCGGCAATGAGCAGTTCTTC. Amino acids: CSARVSGTRLASFGNEQFF.